This TCR beta chain was documented in a study of blood T cell repertoires in COVID-19. Overall study context: Whether acute or convalescent, the COVID-19 samples came from the United States, Italy and Spain.

V was pared by 0 bases and J by 3 bases, with 7 bases between. Per the germline V gene, CDR1 is SGHNT and CDR2 is YYREEE (reference sequence). This CDR3 has 13 amino acids. Authors' data handling: Amplified reference gene primers provided the basis for estimating nucleated cell counts. The data were produced by immunoSEQ multiplex PCR, yet TCRdb's version contains in-frame clones alone and is incomplete. V and J calls and clone size come straight from that table; D and trimming were deduced from the DNA. The data contain some 260,000 clones, approximately 86% of them seen just once; the ten biggest clones take up around 6%. Study members were between about 18 and 95 years old and lived in 20 to 30 US regions. Cohorts were assigned according to the clinical history that participants reported.

The chain carries TRBV5-4 and TRBJ2-7; no definite D call. Specimen: PBMCs or T cells enriched from blood (not recorded which). The clonotype was recovered from a woman aged 25 to 39 with acute COVID-19. This chain's CDR3 is CASSLDTNYEQYF. In DNA, the CDR3 is TGTGCCAGCAGCTTGGACACCAACTACGAGCAGTACTTC.